Shown below are 28 T cell receptor beta chains from a single sample sequenced in a study of CD8+ T cells in alopecia areata. Time point indicated: mouse skin 3 weeks after grafting. RNA was isolated and reverse transcribed to cDNA, the sequencing template. Measured with immunoSEQ multiplex PCR; TCRdb has only the in-frame clones, and not every one. The sample was found to contain 2,100 or so clones, and every one recurs. This material consisted of skin, taken at week 3. The receptor set was obtained from a C3H/HeJ mouse with alopecia areata. For this mouse line, the MHC haplotype is H2-k.

This clone occurred many times. Gene labels here are mouse ones. The read ends 4 residues shy of where the CDR3 ends; the end is completed using the germline J gene. J is TRBJ2-3 and V is TRBV12-2; 8 bases line up with TRBD2. V trimming: 0 bases; J trimming: 1 base; junction bases outside the gene matches: 5. Germline values: CDR1 SGHLS, CDR2 HYDKME. The CDR3 consists of 16 residues. This CDR3 reads CASSLRGGRGAETLYF. CDR3 DNA, as far as it was read: TGTGCCAGCTCTCTCCGGGGGGGGCGCGGTGCAGAA.

A word on this clone: These gene names are mouse names. Sequencing ends 4 residues short of the CDR3 end; the germline J gene provides the rest. J is TRBJ2-7 and V is TRBV13-2, with 13 bases fitting TRBD2. The CDR3 is 13 residues long. Germline V gene lookup returns CDR1 NNHNN and CDR2 SYGAGS (reference sequence). The sequenced part of the CDR3 DNA is TGTGCCAGCGAGGACTGGGGGGGCGAT. This codes for CASEDWGGD. The whole CDR3 sequence reads CASEDWGGDEQYF.

This clone has at least ten counts. Germline and genes here are mouse. The CDR3 end falls 4 residues outside the read, so it is completed with the germline J gene. The chain uses TRBV13-2 and TRBJ1-1; tentative D call: TRBD1 (5 bases). This CDR3 has 13 residues. Germline CDR1 is NNHNN and CDR2 is SYGAGS (reference sequence). The CDR3 protein is CASGDMGEAEVFF. CDR3 bases read: TGTGCCAGCGGTGATATGGGGGAGGCA.

Worth noting for this clone: Germline and genes: mouse. The CDR3 goes on 4 residues after the read ends, and that part is filled in from the germline J gene. The genes are TRBV13-2 and TRBJ2-1; TRBD2 agrees at 7 bases. CDR1 and CDR2 (germline): NNHNN, SYGAGS (reference sequence). The CDR3 has 14 residues. The junction had 5 bases not matched to a gene; V was cut back by 5 bases and J by 3 bases. The CDR3 sequence: CASGPTGVYAEQFF. The DNA read from the CDR3 is TGTGCCAGCGGCCCCACTGGGGTCTATGCT.

Points on this clone: Gene names and germline refer to mouse. The read halts 3 residues ahead of the CDR3 end, with the missing end drawn from the germline J gene. This chain joins TRBV1 and TRBJ1-3; 8 nucleotides align to TRBD1. The CDR3 runs 15 residues. The trim removed 3 bases at V and 0 bases at J, leaving 1 base unmatched. The germline CDR1 and CDR2 sequences are NSQYPW and LRSPGD (reference sequence). The CDR3 region is CTCSAGTGSGNTLYF. Incomplete CDR3 DNA: TGCACCTGCAGTGCCGGGACAGGTTCTGGAAATACG. Supplemented by reference TRBV1 and TRBJ1-3, the full variable domain reads VTLLEQNPRWRLVPRGQAVNLRCILKNSQYPWMSWYQQDLQKQLQWLFTLRSPGDKEVKSLPGADYLATRVTDTELRLQVANMSQGRTLYCTCSAGTGSGNTLYFGEGSRLIVV.

This clone rates as hyperexpanded (1% or more). The germline and genes are mouse ones. The read is 4 residues too short to cover the CDR3 end, so that end is filled in from the germline J gene. The chain carries TRBV31 and TRBJ1-2; 7 nucleotides line up with TRBD1. The CDR3 is made up of 10 amino acids. The V gene's germline CDR1 is GKSSPN and CDR2 SITVG. CDR3 bases read: TGTGCCTGGACAGGGGGC. This translates into CAWTGG. The whole CDR3 reads CAWTGGDYTF.

In this sample, this clone is medium-sized. Mouse gene names apply. The CDR3 loop reads CASSLLGDRDYEQYF. The covered CDR3 bases are TGTGCCAGCAGCCTCCTCGGGGACAGGGACTAT. This chain connects TRBV5 to TRBJ2-7, with 9 bases identical to TRBD1. Read coverage stops 4 residues before the CDR3 terminus; the germline J gene supplies the remainder. Germline V CDR1 and CDR2: LGHNA, YNLKQL (reference sequence). The junction had 7 bases not matched to a gene; V was cut back by 4 bases and J by 3 bases. The CDR3 sequence is 15 residues long.

Relative to its sample, this clone is medium-sized. Genes and germline come from the mouse. The read finishes 4 residues shy of the CDR3 end, and the germline J gene is used to complete it. J is TRBJ2-7 and V is TRBV12-1; 7 bases agree with TRBD2. The length of the CDR3 is 14 residues. Germline lookup yields CDR1 SGHSN and CDR2 HYEKVE. V shed 4 bases, J shed 0 bases, and the junction held 5 bases outside the gene matches. The CDR3 bases that were read are TGTGCCAGCTCGCCGCCTGGGGGCTCCTAT. Translating gives CASSPPGGSY. The full CDR3 protein is CASSPPGGSYEQYF.

In its sample, this clone was seen many times. Here the gene names and germline are mouse. The DNA ends 4 residues before the CDR3 does, and the rest of the CDR3 is filled in from the germline J gene. J is TRBJ2-5 and V is TRBV5; 9 bases are shared with TRBD2. This CDR3 comprises 15 residues. Germline CDR1 LGHNA, CDR2 YNLKQL (reference sequence). CDR3 amino acids: CASSQDGGAPDTQYF. The CDR3 bases that were read are TGTGCCAGCAGCCAAGATGGGGGGGCGCCGGAC.

On this clone: Any gene name here is a mouse gene name. Read data end 4 residues before the CDR3 end; the end is taken from the germline J gene. The rearrangement links TRBV13-2 to TRBJ2-7; D is possibly TRBD1 (6 bases). CDR3 size: 14 residues. The germline gives CDR1 NNHNN, CDR2 SYGAGS (reference sequence). The DNA read from the CDR3 is TGTGCCAGCGGTGATGCGAGGCAGGGGTAT. Translating it yields CASGDARQGY. In full, the CDR3 is CASGDARQGYEQYF.

Points on this clone: Gene names are mouse gene names. The read terminates 4 residues before the CDR3 end, so the remaining end is supplied by the germline J gene. V and J are TRBV13-1 and TRBJ2-2, with D unclear. The CDR3 totals 14 residues. Germline CDR1 NSHNY, CDR2 SYGAGN. The V end was cut by 2 bases, the J end by 0 bases, with 5 bases between. Here the CDR3 reads CASSEQTNTGQLYF. Incomplete CDR3 DNA: TGTGCCAGCAGTGAACAAACAAACACCGGG.

This clone was seen at least ten times. Germline and genes here are mouse. The CDR3 DNA, read in part, is TGTGCCAGCGGTGATGCTGACTGGGGGGGAAAT. This encodes CASGDADWGGN. The CDR3 in full is CASGDADWGGNEQYF. The V and J genes are TRBV13-2 and TRBJ2-7; 11 bases are shared with TRBD2. The missing CDR3 end, 4 residues past where the read stops, is filled in from the germline J gene. CDR1 NNHNN and CDR2 SYGAGS come from the germline V gene (reference sequence). The CDR3 is 15 amino acids.

In its sample, this clone is medium-sized. The genes and germline here are from mouse. The read finishes 4 residues shy of the CDR3 end, and the germline J gene is used to complete it. V and J are TRBV19 and TRBJ2-7; 8 bases align to TRBD2. The J segment lost 3 bases and the V segment lost 2 bases, leaving 1 base of the junction unmatched. The CDR3 covers 13 residues. CDR1 and CDR2 (germline): FNHDT, SITEND (reference sequence). Incomplete CDR3 DNA: TGTGCCAGCAGTATCCTGGGGGGCTAT. Protein product: CASSILGGY. The entire CDR3 is CASSILGGYEQYF.

Relative to its sample, this clone is medium-sized (0.01 to 0.1%). Gene names follow the mouse nomenclature. Coverage ceases 4 residues before the CDR3 finishes, and the germline J gene fills in the end. The chain links TRBV19 to TRBJ1-1; D ambiguous. This CDR3 has 11 amino acids. Germline CDR1 reads FNHDT; CDR2 reads SITEND (reference sequence). V gave up 6 bases and J gave up 4 bases, with 7 bases separating them. The covered CDR3 bases are TGTGCCAGCAATAACACCACA. Translation: CASNNTT. The entire CDR3 reads CASNNTTEVFF.

About this clone itself: Any gene name here is a mouse gene name. The CDR3 extends 4 residues past the end of the read, so its final part is completed from the germline J gene. This chain uses TRBV13-2 with TRBJ2-5; TRBD2 matches 10 bases. CDR3 length: 17 residues. Germline V CDR1 and CDR2: NNHNN, SYGAGS (reference sequence). V lost 2 bases and J lost 0; bases outside the gene matches: 6. The CDR3 sequence: CASGEGLGTRNQDTQYF. The DNA read from the CDR3 is TGTGCCAGCGGTGAGGGACTGGGGACTCGTAACCAAGAC.

By share, this clone counts as medium-sized. The gene names here belong to mouse. Read coverage stops 4 residues before the CDR3 terminus; the germline J gene supplies the remainder. The J gene is TRBJ2-7, the V gene TRBV13-1; 8 bases are shared with TRBD1. The germline V gene has CDR1 NSHNY and CDR2 SYGAGN. CDR3 length: 12 residues. The junction had 1 base not matched to a gene; V was cut back by 5 bases and J by 3 bases. The DNA read from the CDR3 is TGTGCCAGCAGCGGACAGGGCTAT. This codes for CASSGQGY. The CDR3 in full is CASSGQGYEQYF.

By its share, this clone is medium-sized. Gene names denote mouse genes. From the germline J gene comes the end of the CDR3, since the read stops 3 residues before it. The chain uses TRBV1 and TRBJ1-6, with D possibly matching TRBD1 (6 bases). TRBJ1-6 is an ORF for which the function is uncertain. This CDR3 contains 14 residues. The germline V gene encodes CDR1 NSQYPW and CDR2 LRSPGD (reference sequence). Between the trimmed V and J ends, which lost 0 bases and 10 bases, there was a span of 10 bases. CDR3 sequence reads: CTCSADWGGSPLYF. The sequenced part of the CDR3 DNA is TGCACCTGCAGTGCAGATTGGGGGGGCTCGCCC.

By sample fraction, this clone is medium-sized. Genes and germline are mouse. The sequence runs out 4 residues before the end of the CDR3; the remainder is reconstructed from the germline J gene. The chain couples TRBV19 to TRBJ2-3; 7 nucleotides agree with TRBD2. Germline V gene lookup returns CDR1 FNHDT and CDR2 SITEND (reference sequence). The CDR3 extends over 15 amino acids. J was trimmed by 3 bases and V by 2 bases; bases with no gene match: 6. The sequenced part of the CDR3 DNA is TGTGCCAGCAGTATTCAGACTGGGATCGCAGAA. Translation: CASSIQTGIAE. The whole CDR3 sequence reads CASSIQTGIAETLYF.

This clone was recorded many times. Mouse names are used for the genes. The sequenced fragment ends 4 residues before the CDR3 boundary, so the rest is inferred from the germline J gene. The genes are TRBV5 and TRBJ2-1; D uncertain. Germline lookup yields CDR1 LGHNA and CDR2 YNLKQL (reference sequence). CDR3 length: 14 residues. Trimming removed 0 bases at V and 5 bases at J, with 8 bases between. The CDR3 DNA, read in part, is TGTGCCAGCAGCCAAGATGAATGGGATGCT. This translates into CASSQDEWDA. The CDR3 as a whole reads CASSQDEWDAEQFF.

This clone is medium-sized by share. Gene names denote mouse genes. The read gets to within 4 residues of the CDR3 end, and the germline J gene fills in the rest. The gene calls are TRBV19 and TRBJ1-1; 7 bases align to TRBD1. The CDR3 spans 14 residues. The V gene's germline CDR1 is FNHDT and CDR2 SITEND (reference sequence). J was trimmed by 1 base and V by 5 bases; bases with no gene match: 5. CDR3 sequence: CASSRDSQNTEVFF. CDR3 DNA (partial): TGTGCCAGCAGCAGGGACAGCCAAAACACA.

This clone was counted many times. The gene symbols are mouse symbols. The CDR3 end falls 4 residues outside the read, so it is completed with the germline J gene. The chain has TRBV29 and TRBJ2-7; 10 nucleotides line up with TRBD2. The germline gives CDR1 MSHET, CDR2 SYDVDS. The CDR3 is 12 residues long. The part of the CDR3 DNA that was read is TGTGCTAGCAGGGACTGGGGGTAT. It encodes CASRDWGY. The complete CDR3 protein is CASRDWGYEQYF.

In this sample, this clone turned up a few times. Germline and genes: mouse. With the read ending 4 residues before the CDR3 end, the germline J gene is used to fill in that end. The V and J genes are TRBV13-1 and TRBJ1-1; D call uncertain. CDR3 length: 13 amino acids. Germline lookup yields CDR1 NSHNY and CDR2 SYGAGN. The CDR3 protein is CASSDSSNAEVFF. The DNA read from the CDR3 is TGTGCCAGCAGTGACAGCTCAAACGCA.

In this sample, this clone turned up many times. Gene and germline names: mouse. Sequencing ends 4 residues short of the CDR3 end; the germline J gene provides the rest. The rearrangement uses TRBV1 and TRBJ2-3; 9 bases agree with TRBD2. CDR3 length equals 15 residues. Germline values: CDR1 NSQYPW, CDR2 LRSPGD (reference sequence). J was trimmed by 0 bases and V by 2 bases; bases with no gene match: 0. CDR3 bases read: TGCACCTGCAGTGCAACTGGGGGGAGTGCAGAA. The encoded protein is CTCSATGGSAE. The CDR3 in its entirety is CTCSATGGSAETLYF.

By share, this clone ranks as medium-sized. Germline and genes: mouse. The read ends 4 residues before the CDR3 terminus; that terminus is restored from the germline J gene. V is TRBV14 and J is TRBJ2-1, with 8 bases that match TRBD2. Germline V gene lookup returns CDR1 SGHDT and CDR2 FRDEAV. Germline trimming cut 1 base from V and 2 bases from J; bases unmatched to any gene: 2. This CDR3 has 15 residues. This CDR3 reads CASSFPGGYYAEQFF. CDR3 DNA (partial): TGTGCCAGCAGTTTCCCTGGGGGGTACTATGCT.

By sample share, this clone is medium-sized. The genes are named according to mouse. The read ends 4 residues shy of where the CDR3 ends; the end is completed using the germline J gene. The rearrangement uses TRBV31 and TRBJ2-7, with TRBD2 matching over 10 bases. Germline-derived CDR1 and CDR2 are GKSSPN and SITVG. The CDR3 covers 13 residues. CDR3 bases read: TGTGCCTGGAGCCCCGACTGGGGGGAT. Protein sequence: CAWSPDWGD. The CDR3 as a whole reads CAWSPDWGDEQYF.

By share, this clone counts as medium-sized. Gene labels here are mouse ones. The sequence runs out 4 residues before the end of the CDR3; the remainder is reconstructed from the germline J gene. The chain carries TRBV13-1 and TRBJ2-2; D is perhaps TRBD2 (6 bases). The CDR3 has 15 residues. V was trimmed by 0 bases and J by 4 bases, leaving 10 bases between them. Germline V gene sequence: CDR1 NSHNY, CDR2 SYGAGN. The CDR3 bases that were read are TGTGCCAGCAGTGATGCGGGGGGAGCCACCGGG. This sequence encodes CASSDAGGATG. The complete CDR3 reads CASSDAGGATGQLYF.

The table lists this clone with many counts. Gene and germline names: mouse. CDR3 sequence reads: CASSLNRYEQYF. The sequenced part of the CDR3 DNA is TGTGCCAGCTCTCTAAACAGATAT. The genes are TRBV12-2 and TRBJ2-7, with D uncertain. Read data end 4 residues before the CDR3 end; the end is taken from the germline J gene. This CDR3 region has 12 residues. Germline CDR1 is SGHLS and CDR2 is HYDKME.

Relative to its sample, this clone is medium-sized. The listed genes are named as in mouse. The read gets to within 4 residues of the CDR3 end, and the germline J gene fills in the rest. The genes are TRBV13-3 and TRBJ2-5, with D perhaps matching TRBD2 (5 bases). Per germline, CDR1 NNHDY and CDR2 SYVADS. Trimming removed 3 bases from V and 0 bases from J, with 8 bases in between. CDR3 size: 14 residues. The CDR3 bases that were read are TGTGCCAGCAGTGTCTGGGTTAACCAAGAC. It yields the protein CASSVWVNQD. In full, the CDR3 reads CASSVWVNQDTQYF.